Presented here are 30 T cell receptor beta chains from one specimen sequenced in a study of OX40 agonist ivuxolimab in advanced cancers. Some clones are missing from TCRdb's copy, which holds only in-frame ones; the method was immunoSEQ multiplex PCR. This table has 45,000 to 70,000 clones, roughly 89% appearing once. This sample comprised CD4+ or CD8+ T cells sorted from blood, obtained in a trial of the OX40 agonist ivuxolimab. The receptors stem from an adult with an advanced solid tumor such as melanoma, head and neck, liver or kidney cancer.

The rearrangement links TRBV18 to TRBJ1-1; TRBD1 is a possible D gene (6 bases). The CDR3 consists of 15 residues. V shed 1 base and J shed 1 base, with 10 bases lying between them. Germline CDR1 reads KGHSH; CDR2 reads LQKENI. The CDR3 DNA is TGTGCCAGCTCACCACGTGGGACACCGAACACTGAAGCTTTCTTT. This codes for CASSPRGTPNTEAFF.

V and J are TRBV10-1 and TRBJ1-1, with 8 bases identical to TRBD1. CDR3 length: 15 residues. Germline values: CDR1 WNHNN, CDR2 SYGVQD (reference sequence). With 3 bases clipped from V and 0 bases from J, the junction kept 3 bases outside the gene matches. The CDR3 DNA reads TGCGCCAGCAGTGACCGGACAGGGTTGAACACTGAAGCTTTCTTT. Its protein product is CASSDRTGLNTEAFF.

This rearrangement joins TRBV19 to TRBJ2-7; D is possibly TRBD2 (6 bases). The CDR3 extends over 14 amino acids. Trimming stripped 9 bases from V and 3 bases from J, with 18 bases between. Germline V gives CDR1 LNHDA, CDR2 SQIVND (reference sequence). DNA of the CDR3: TGTGCCAGCAATAACGGGGGACTGGTCTACGAGCAGTACTTC. Translation: CASNNGGLVYEQYF.

This rearrangement joins TRBV5-3 to TRBJ1-2; possible D gene TRBD1, 6 bases. TRBV5-3 is designated an ORF whose function remains uncertain. This CDR3 is built from 13 residues. V lost 2 bases and J 7 bases, leaving 12 bases between the germline ends. The CDR3 bases are TGTGCCAGAAGCTTTGGGGGCGGTTGTGGCTACACCTTC. Translated: CARSFGGGCGYTF.

This chain uses TRBV10-2 with TRBJ2-5; 10 nucleotides agree with TRBD1. The DNA end is a closer match to TRBJ2-7, so the J assignment may be wrong. The CDR3 runs to 16 residues. CDR1 is WSHSY and CDR2 is SAAADI in the germline V gene. The CDR3 region is CASSESLWDRGNEQYF. The CDR3 nucleotides read TGCGCCAGCAGTGAGTCTTTATGGGACAGGGGCAACGAGCAGTACTTC.

This chain connects TRBV25-1 to TRBJ1-6; the D is unclear. V gave up 0 bases and J gave up 5 bases, with 5 bases separating them. Germline V gene data show CDR1 as MGHDK and CDR2 as SYGVNS. This CDR3 contains 14 residues. In DNA form, the CDR3 reads TGTGCCAGCAGTGAATATCTCGATAATTCACCCCTCCACTTT. It encodes CASSEYLDNSPLHF.

This chain joins TRBV14 and TRBJ2-1; perhaps TRBD2 as D (6 bases). The V end lost 4 bases, the J end lost 5 bases, and 12 bases lay between the germline ends. In germline, CDR1 is SGHDN, CDR2 FVKESK. There are 14 residues in the CDR3. The chain's CDR3 is CASSRGVANNEQFF. In DNA, the CDR3 is TGTGCCAGCAGCCGGGGGGTCGCTAACAATGAGCAGTTCTTC.

This chain joins TRBV4-1 and TRBJ2-3; 7 bases align to TRBD2. The length of the CDR3 is 13 residues. Germline V gene lookup returns CDR1 MGHRA and CDR2 YSYEKL. V trimming: 0 bases; J trimming: 14 bases; junction bases outside the gene matches: 8. CDR3: CASSQDPSGVPYF. CDR3 nucleotide sequence: TGCGCCAGCAGCCAAGATCCCAGCGGGGTCCCGTATTTT.

The gene calls are TRBV25-1 and TRBJ2-3; 7 bases are a match to TRBD2. Germline V CDR1 and CDR2: MGHDK, SYGVNS. CDR3 size: 15 residues. V lost 4 bases, J lost 0 bases, and 4 bases stayed unmatched. The CDR3 sequence: CASSGGGSSTDTQYF. In nucleotides, the CDR3 is TGTGCCAGCAGTGGGGGAGGGTCCAGCACAGATACGCAGTATTTT.

This chain joins TRBV29-1 and TRBJ2-7; 7 positions agree with TRBD1. This CDR3 region has 11 residues. After removal of 5 bases from V and 2 bases from J, the junction contained 0 bases not matched to a gene. CDR1 is SQVTM and CDR2 is ANQGSEA in the germline V gene. The DNA for the CDR3 is TGCAGCGTTCAGGGGGCCTACGAGCAGTACTTC. It translates to CSVQGAYEQYF.

The J gene is TRBJ2-5, the V gene TRBV18; perhaps TRBD2 as D (6 bases). The CDR3 extends over 14 amino acids. Germline V gene sequence: CDR1 KGHSH, CDR2 LQKENI. The ends were cut back, 4 bases at V and 4 bases at J, with 13 bases in the middle. The CDR3 bases are TGTGCCAGCTCACAAACTAGCATTGGAGAGACCCAGTACTTC. Translating it yields CASSQTSIGETQYF.

The chain employs TRBV7-9 and TRBJ2-7; D unclear. The CDR3 sequence is 13 residues long. Trimming removed 5 bases at V and 2 bases at J, with 10 bases between. The germline V gene encodes CDR1 SEHNR and CDR2 FQNEAQ (reference sequence). The CDR3 DNA reads TGTGCCAGCAGCCCGCGTGGGCCCTACGAGCAGTACTTC. This gives the protein CASSPRGPYEQYF. Full variable domain (remainder filled in from reference TRBV7-9 and TRBJ2-7): DTGVSQNPRHKITKRGQNVTFRCDPISEHNRLYWYRQTLGQGPEFLTYFQNEAQLEKSRLLSDRFSAERPKGSFSTLEIQRTEQGDSAMYLCASSPRGPYEQYFGPGTRLTVT.

This chain links TRBV27 with TRBJ1-2; possibly TRBD1 for D (5 bases). Trimming stripped 6 bases from V and 4 bases from J, with 18 bases between. Germline lookup yields CDR1 MNHEY and CDR2 SMNVEV (reference sequence). CDR3 length equals 15 residues. The CDR3 here is CASSRLGRDGYGYTF. The CDR3, as DNA: TGTGCCAGCAGCCGTCTGGGGCGCGATGGCTATGGCTACACCTTC.

This clone came up once. The chain couples TRBV14 to TRBJ2-6; D is uncertain. The CDR3 has 14 amino acids. The V gene lost 0 bases and the J gene lost 9 bases, with 9 bases spanning the gap. Germline assignment: CDR1 SGHDN and CDR2 FVKESK. This CDR3 is CASSQEGELNVLTF. In nucleotides, the CDR3 is TGTGCCAGCAGCCAAGAAGGAGAGCTCAACGTCCTGACTTTC. The entire variable domain, with the rest obtained from reference TRBV14 and TRBJ2-6, is as follows: EAGVTQFPSHSVIEKGQTVTLRCDPISGHDNLYWYRRVMGKEIKFLLHFVKESKQDESGMPNNRFLAERTGGTYSTLKVQPAELEDSGVYFCASSQEGELNVLTFGAGSRLTVL.

This rearrangement joins TRBV10-1 to TRBJ1-4; D is possibly TRBD1 (5 bases). The V end lost 5 bases, the J end lost 7 bases, and 17 bases lay between the germline ends. In germline, CDR1 is WNHNN, CDR2 SYGVQD (reference sequence). This CDR3 region has 15 residues. CDR3 region: CASSNNRDGPEKLFF. CDR3 in DNA: TGCGCCAGCAGTAATAACCGGGACGGCCCTGAAAAACTGTTTTTT.

The chain has TRBV5-1 and TRBJ1-4, with unresolved D. The V end lost 2 bases, the J end lost 8 bases, and 16 bases lay between the germline ends. The length of the CDR3 is 15 residues. Germline-derived CDR1 and CDR2 are SGHRS and YFSETQ. The CDR3 region has the DNA TGCGCCAGCAGCTTTGACGGATACTCTGGGGAAAAACTGTTTTTT. This gives the protein CASSFDGYSGEKLFF.

V and J are TRBV21-1 and TRBJ2-7; TRBD1 was called by the table and not checked on the DNA. TRBV21-1 has pseudogene status. CDR3 length equals 15 residues. The CDR3 sequence: CASSPGTDRAYEQYF. CDR3 coding DNA: TGTGCCAGCAGCCCCGGGACAGACAGGGCCTACGAGCAGTACTTC.

This clone was seen a few times. V and J are TRBV14 and TRBJ1-2; D call uncertain. CDR3 length: 14 amino acids. V lost 2 bases and J 8 bases, leaving 15 bases between the germline ends. In germline, CDR1 is SGHDN, CDR2 FVKESK. The CDR3 loop reads CASSQWPRTGGYTF. The CDR3 bases are TGTGCCAGCAGCCAATGGCCGAGGACGGGCGGCTACACCTTC.

The chain's CDR3 is CASSWDSYNEQFF. DNA for the CDR3: TGTGCCAGCTCTTGGGACAGCTACAATGAGCAGTTCTTC. The chain has TRBV18 and TRBJ2-1; 7 positions match TRBD1. The CDR3 contains 13 residues. Trimming removed 6 bases from V and 3 bases from J; junction bases left unmatched: 2. The germline CDR1 and CDR2 sequences are KGHSH and LQKENI.

The chain couples TRBV4-2 to TRBJ2-3, with 10 bases that match TRBD2. Germline V lookup: CDR1 LGHNA, CDR2 YNFKEQ. V was clipped by 2 bases and J by 0 bases; unmatched bases: 14. The CDR3 runs 20 residues. The CDR3 nucleotides are TGTGCCAGCAGCCAACCCCCCGGGGGGACTAGCGTTGGTAGCACAGATACGCAGTATTTT. As protein: CASSQPPGGTSVGSTDTQYF.

This rearrangement joins TRBV27 to TRBJ1-5; no clear D. There are 15 residues in the CDR3. Trimming removed 5 bases from V and 1 base from J, with 12 bases in between. Germline assignment: CDR1 MNHEY and CDR2 SMNVEV (reference sequence). CDR3 loop: CASSPRVGSNQPQHF. For the CDR3, the DNA is TGTGCCAGCAGTCCCCGTGTGGGGAGCAATCAGCCCCAGCATTTT.

CDR3 DNA sequence: TGTGCCAGCAGCTTAGGCTCCTACTCCTACGAGCAGTACTTC. Protein product: CASSLGSYSYEQYF. The V gene is TRBV7-9, the J gene TRBJ2-5, with D hard to call. The end of the DNA fits TRBJ2-7 better, so the J call may be wrong. CDR3 size: 14 residues. Germline V CDR1 and CDR2: SEHNR, FQNEAQ (reference sequence).

CDR3: CASSLWDSSNQPQHF. CDR3 bases: TGTGCCAGCAGCTTGTGGGACAGTAGCAATCAGCCCCAGCATTTT. The V call is TRBV5-8, the J call TRBJ1-5; 7 bases map to TRBD1. Germline trimming cut 1 base from V and 0 bases from J; bases unmatched to any gene: 1. The germline gives CDR1 SGHTS, CDR2 YDEGEE. The CDR3 has 15 residues.

The chain uses TRBV28 and TRBJ2-7; D might be TRBD2 (7 bases). This CDR3 has 14 residues. The V gene lost 3 bases and the J gene lost 3 bases, with 12 bases spanning the gap. The germline V gene encodes CDR1 MDHEN and CDR2 SYDVKM. The CDR3 loop is CASSLGGRGYEQYF. The CDR3, as DNA: TGTGCCAGCAGTTTGGGGGGGCGCGGCTACGAGCAGTACTTC.

The rearrangement joins TRBV5-1 to TRBJ2-5; D uncertain. This CDR3 is built from 15 residues. Germline V gene sequence: CDR1 SGHRS, CDR2 YFSETQ. The ends were cut back, 5 bases at V and 0 bases at J, with 14 bases in the middle. This chain's CDR3 is CASRHPGRDQETQYF. The CDR3 nucleotides are TGCGCCAGCAGGCACCCCGGACGGGACCAAGAGACCCAGTACTTC. The whole variable domain, remainder taken from reference TRBV5-1 and TRBJ2-5, is KAGVTQTPRYLIKTRGQQVTLSCSPISGHRSVSWYQQTPGQGLQFLFEYFSETQRNKGNFPGRFSGRQFSNSRSEMNVSTLELGDSALYLCASRHPGRDQETQYFGPGTRLLVL.

This clone was seen a few times. V is TRBV7-9 and J is TRBJ1-4; D not certain. This CDR3 spans 14 amino acids. CDR1 and CDR2 (germline): SEHNR, FQNEAQ (reference sequence). Trimming shortened V by 1 base and J by 12 bases, and 15 bases separated the two germline ends. CDR3 DNA sequence: TGTGCCAGCAGCTTAGGAGGATTCGGTGGGGAACTGTTTTTT. Translation gives CASSLGGFGGELFF.

The rearrangement joins TRBV9 to TRBJ2-1; 9 bases agree with TRBD2. This CDR3 is built from 15 residues. The germline V gene encodes CDR1 SGDLS and CDR2 YYNGEE. Unmatched junction bases numbered 1, after V lost 0 bases and J lost 3 bases. The CDR3 sequence: CASSVELAGYNEQFF. CDR3 bases: TGTGCCAGCAGCGTAGAACTAGCGGGCTACAATGAGCAGTTCTTC. The whole variable domain, remainder taken from reference TRBV9 and TRBJ2-1, is DSGVTQTPKHLITATGQRVTLRCSPRSGDLSVYWYQQSLDQGLQFLIQYYNGEERAKGNILERFSAQQFPDLHSELNLSSLELGDSALYFCASSVELAGYNEQFFGPGTRLTVL.

The chain combines TRBV10-2 with TRBJ2-2; D possibly corresponds to TRBD1 (6 bases). Germline CDR1 is WSHSY and CDR2 is SAAADI. The CDR3 loop spans 15 amino acids. V was shortened by 3 bases and J by 1 base, with 9 bases between the two germline ends. This CDR3 reads CASSDEQGNTGELFF. CDR3 in DNA: TGCGCCAGCAGTGATGAACAGGGGAACACCGGGGAGCTGTTTTTT.

The chain is built from TRBV19 and TRBJ2-1; a possible D gene is TRBD2 (5 bases). V was clipped by 5 bases and J by 0 bases, with 8 bases between them. The CDR3 consists of 14 residues. CDR1 and CDR2 (germline): LNHDA, SQIVND (reference sequence). CDR3 DNA sequence: TGTGCCAGTAGTCCGGGAAGCTCCTACAATGAGCAGTTCTTC. This translates into CASSPGSSYNEQFF.

Written as DNA, the CDR3 is TGTGCCAGCAGCCCAGGGGACCAAGAGACCCAGTACTTC. Amino acids: CASSPGDQETQYF. The V call is TRBV7-6, the J call TRBJ2-5; D might be TRBD1 (6 bases). Germline CDR1 and CDR2: SGHVS and FNYEAQ. Between the trimmed V and J ends, which lost 5 bases and 0 bases, there was a span of 7 bases. CDR3 length: 13 residues.